This T cell receptor beta chain derives from a study of T cells after yellow fever vaccination. At the level of the study: Low-cell-number fractions were prepared with SMART-Seq v4 Ultra Low Input. Study results and limitations: Clonotypes appearing in both CD4 and CD8 compartments existed, and their share was small. Among primary-vaccination clones, most reappeared after the booster, at approximately 97% for CD4 and approximately 90% for CD8.

5'RACE template switching produced TCR cDNA carrying a universal primer site and UMIs. TCRdb analysed the 5' RACE reads with MiXCR anew, one entry per CDR3 protein. The sample has roughly 320,000 distinct CDR3 sequences, about 10% seen once. Germline trimming cut 5 bases from V and 5 bases from J; bases unmatched to any gene: 11. Germline values: CDR1 SEHNR, CDR2 FQNEAQ (reference sequence). This CDR3 spans 15 amino acids. This clonotype was observed a few times. What it binds is unknown. The source was CD4+ T cells sorted from PBMCs, collected 45 days after the yellow fever booster vaccination. V usage is TRBV7-9 and J usage is TRBJ2-5, with 7 bases identical to TRBD1. The sequence derives from a man aged 18 to 29 who received the YFV17D yellow fever vaccine. The CDR3 DNA is TGTGCCAGCAGCCCTATTGAGGGGGCGGCTGAGACCCAGTACTTC. Encoded protein: CASSPIEGAAETQYF.